The 13 T cell receptor delta chains listed next were all sequenced from one sample in a study of gammadelta T cells in human blood (TCRdb year 2020). Libraries were constructed by RT-PCR. Sequencing was carried out with an Illumina MiSeq. In TCRdb, clones were called once more from the public reads by CATT, and rows of identical DNA were later combined. The sample profile shows about 270 delta-chain clones; 17% of them were found once. The ten largest clones add up to about 26% of the sample. The sequenced material came from non-Vgamma9Vdelta2 gamma-delta T cells from infant blood. The source is a human donor.

Comments on this clone: This likely stems from a read error, as it lies one base from a far larger clone. Other DNA sequences of this sample code for an identical CDR3. The rearrangement joins TRDV1 to TRDJ1; 11 bases align to TRDD3. Germline V lookup: CDR1 TSWWSYY, CDR2 QGS. The length of the CDR3 is 22 residues. J lost 0 bases, V lost 4 bases, and 22 bases had no gene match. The CDR3 sequence: CALGALFGSNYWGIADTDKLIF. In nucleotides, the CDR3 is TGTGCTCTTGGGGCACTGTTCGGTTCTAACTACTGGGGGATAGCCGACACCGATAAACTCATCTTT.

This clone was seen more than once but under ten times. The mismatch at residue 18 between this DNA's translation and the TCRdb protein of a much larger clone likely reflects a read error; the protein shown is translated from the DNA. The V gene is TRDV1, the J gene TRDJ1; TRDD3 agrees at 11 bases. The CDR3 loop spans 21 amino acids. Germline values: CDR1 TSWWSYY, CDR2 QGS. CDR3 protein: CALGELSWTYWGIGHTDILIF. In DNA, the CDR3 is TGTGCTCTTGGGGAATTGAGTTGGACGTACTGGGGGATAGGGCACACCGATATACTCATCTTT.

This clone is large in the sample. This sequence joins TRDV3 and TRDJ1, with TRDD3 matching over 8 bases. Losses at the gene ends were 2 bases for V and 0 bases for J; bases not matched to a gene: 11. Germline assignment: CDR1 TVYSNPD and CDR2 GDNSRS (reference sequence). This CDR3 region has 16 residues. The CDR3 sequence: CAFPTGDTQYTDKLIF. As DNA, the CDR3 is TGTGCCTTTCCGACTGGGGATACCCAGTACACCGATAAACTCATCTTT.

The chain couples TRDV3 to TRDJ1; 9 bases match TRDD3. The V gene end was trimmed by 3 bases and the J gene end by 0 bases; junction bases not matched to a gene: 20. CDR1 is TVYSNPD and CDR2 is GDNSRS in the germline V gene (reference sequence). This CDR3 has 19 residues. The CDR3 coding sequence is TGTGCCTTATATGGCCTTCCAACGACTGGGGGACCCTACACCGATAAACTCATCTTT. Its translation is CALYGLPTTGGPYTDKLIF.

As concerns this clone: A far more abundant clone sits one base away, making this likely a read error. The same CDR3 arises from other DNA sequences in this sample as well. J is TRDJ1 and V is TRDV1; TRDD3 matches 7 bases. Germline CDR1 is TSWWSYY and CDR2 is QGS. Unmatched junction bases numbered 16, after V lost 0 bases and J lost 0 bases. This CDR3 region has 20 residues. Here the CDR3 DNA reads TGTGCTCTTGGGGAACTAGCCCGTGTATGCCGGGGGGGATACACCGATAAACTCATCTTT. This sequence encodes CALGELARVCRGGYTDKLIF.

The rearrangement joins TRDV2 to TRDJ3; 9 bases match TRDD3. Germline V CDR1 and CDR2: GEAIGNYY, EKD. V shed 2 bases, J shed 1 base, and the junction held 2 bases outside the gene matches. CDR3 size: 17 residues. CDR3 bases: TGTGCCTGTGACAATACTGGGGGATCCTGGGACACCCGACAGATGTTTTTC. Translating gives CACDNTGGSWDTRQMFF.

Concerning this clone: A far larger clone is one base from this, pointing to a likely read error. Additional DNA sequences in this sample encode the identical CDR3. The genes are TRDV3 and TRDJ1, with 9 bases matching TRDD3. This CDR3 spans 21 amino acids. The germline V gene encodes CDR1 TVYSNPD and CDR2 GDNSRS (reference sequence). V gave up 4 bases and J gave up 0 bases; unmatched junction bases: 27. CDR3 loop: CASGRRSYWGTSSKYTDKLIF. The CDR3 bases are TGTGCCTCCGGCCGCAGGTCATACTGGGGGACCTCGTCAAAGTACACCGATAAACTCATCTTT.

Within the sample, this clone is hyperexpanded. V is TRDV1 and J is TRDJ1; D remains ambiguous. CDR1 is TSWWSYY and CDR2 is QGS in the germline V gene. This CDR3 comprises 13 residues. The V gene lost 4 bases and the J gene lost 0 bases, with 6 bases spanning the gap. The CDR3: CALGVLYTDKLIF. The DNA for the CDR3 is TGTGCTCTTGGGGTCCTGTACACCGATAAACTCATCTTT.

This clone was seen a few times. Since a far larger clone is one base different, this is likely a read error. V and J are TRDV1 and TRDJ1, with a tentative D call TRDD1 (5 bases). This CDR3 comprises 17 residues. Trimming shortened V by 5 bases and J by 8 bases, and 27 bases separated the two germline ends. Germline V gene lookup returns CDR1 TSWWSYY and CDR2 QGS. The CDR3 loop is CALGHRSIVNGKDKLIF. The CDR3 DNA is TGTGCTCTTGGGCATAGATCCATAGTCAACGGCAAGGACAAACTCATCTTT.

This clone rates as hyperexpanded. The sample has other DNA sequences that encode this CDR3 too. This chain uses TRDV1 with TRDJ1, with D maybe TRDD2 (8 bases). The V and J ends lost 4 bases and 0 bases respectively, with 36 bases between them. CDR1 and CDR2 from the germline V gene are TSWWSYY and QGS. The CDR3 runs to 23 residues. Written as DNA, the CDR3 is TGTGCTCTTGGGGCCATAGGCCTTCCTAATCACTGGGGATTGGCCACCTACACCGATAAACTCATCTTT. Residues: CALGAIGLPNHWGLATYTDKLIF.

This clone was picked up a small number of times. A far larger clone is one nucleotide away, so this likely arose from a read error. Other DNA sequences from this sample encode an identical CDR3 as well. This chain connects TRDV1 to TRDJ1, with 11 positions matching TRDD3. The CDR3 contains 18 residues. V gave up 3 bases and J gave up 9 bases; unmatched junction bases: 18. Germline CDR1 is TSWWSYY and CDR2 is QGS. CDR3 in DNA: TGTGCTCTTGGGGAGGATCCACAACTGGGGGATATGAGGGTAGAACTCATCTTT. Translating gives CALGEDPQLGDMRVELIF.

The sample holds one count of this clone. The rearrangement links TRDV1 to TRDJ1; 10 bases fit TRDD3. Germline CDR1 is TSWWSYY and CDR2 is QGS. V shed 5 bases and J 5 bases; nucleotides not matched to a gene: 38. The CDR3 consists of 25 residues. The CDR3 is CALGTPIENYSGTYWGIDEGDKLIF. CDR3 bases: TGTGCTCTTGGGACCCCAATAGAGAACTACAGCGGGACATACTGGGGGATCGATGAGGGGGATAAACTCATCTTT.

This clone was detected once. It differs at one base from a far larger clone, so likely a read error. The V call is TRDV1, the J call TRDJ1; TRDD3 matches at 8 bases. Germline V gene data show CDR1 as TSWWSYY and CDR2 as QGS. This CDR3 spans 25 amino acids. V was pared by 2 bases and J by 2 bases, with 34 bases of the junction left unmatched. CDR3 amino acids: CALGEGLYWGVTGTPIKPWTDKLIF. Written as DNA, the CDR3 is TGTGCTCTTGGGGAAGGTCTGTACTGGGGGGTAACGGGTACACCGATAAAGCCCTGGACCGATAAACTCATCTTT.